Listed below are T cell receptor beta chains from one sample, sequenced in a study of technical replicates of blood from a handful of donors. Profiled with immunoSEQ multiplex PCR; TCRdb holds only in-frame clones, not every one. The sample yields 9,500 to 15,000 clones, over 85% seen once. The specimen was PBMCs. Every receptor here comes from a human donor in good health. The CDR3 runs from the conserved cysteine through the conserved F or W. The D gene is left open where the match is weak. The size field is filled for only some rows; it gives once, few, many or a size class.

J | V | D | size | DNA | CDR3
TRBJ1-2 | TRBV4-1 | . | . | TGCGCCAGCAGCCAAGAAGGGCAGGGTCTCTACACCTTC | CASSQEGQGLYTF
TRBJ1-1 | TRBV2 | . | . | TGTGCCAGCAGCGAACAGGGGAACACTGAAGCTTTCTTT | CASSEQGNTEAFF
TRBJ1-5 | TRBV19 | . | once | TGTGCCAGTAGTATAGAGTCGCAGCCCCAGCATTTT | CASSIESQPQHF
TRBJ2-1 | TRBV19 | . | . | TGTGCCAGTAGTATAGTTGGGACTTCGTACAATGAGCAGTTCTTC | CASSIVGTSYNEQFF
TRBJ2-7 | TRBV20-1 | . | . | TGCAGTGCCGCGTGGGGAGCCGAGCAGTACTTC | CSAAWGAEQYF
TRBJ2-7 | TRBV5-1 | TRBD1 | . | TGCGCCAGCAGCTCCGGGGACAGGTTTCCCTACGAGCAGTACTTC | CASSSGDRFPYEQYF
TRBJ2-1 | TRBV27 | TRBD2 | once | TGTGCCAGCAGTCTGGGACTAGCGGGAGGTGATGAGCAGTTCTTC | CASSLGLAGGDEQFF
TRBJ2-1 | TRBV6-6 | . | . | TGTGCCACCGGACAGTCAGGGTTAGGTGAGCAGTTCTTC | CATGQSGLGEQFF
TRBJ2-2 | TRBV6-1 | . | . | TGTGCCAGCAGGACGGACAGAGACACCGGGGAGCTGTTTTTT | CASRTDRDTGELFF
TRBJ2-5 | TRBV30 | . | . | TGTGCCTGGAGTGCGGGGGTCATAGAGACCCAGTACTTC | CAWSAGVIETQYF
TRBJ2-5 | TRBV6-5 | TRBD2 | . | TGTGCCAGCAGCGCGGGTAGCGGGAGCATAAAGACCCAGTACTTC | CASSAGSGSIKTQYF
TRBJ1-1 | TRBV18 | TRBD1 | once | TGTGCCAGCTCACCTCCCGGGACAGGGGTTAACACTGAAGCTTTCTTT | CASSPPGTGVNTEAFF
TRBJ1-3 | TRBV6-4 | . | . | TGTGCCAGCGAGAACAGGAGCCAATCGTACTCTGGAAACACCATATATTTT | CASENRSQSYSGNTIYF
TRBJ2-7 | TRBV6-1 | TRBD1 | . | TGTGCCAGCAGTGGAGGGACAGGAGGGGCCTACGAGCAGTACTTC | CASSGGTGGAYEQYF
TRBJ2-3 | TRBV30 | TRBD2 | . | TGTGCCTGGAGTACTAAAGGACTAGCGGTTTCAGATACGCAGTATTTT | CAWSTKGLAVSDTQYF
TRBJ1-5 | TRBV19 | TRBD1 | . | TGTGCCAGTAGTCCCTGGACAGGGGGCTCGTATAGCAATCAGCCCCAGCATTTT | CASSPWTGGSYSNQPQHF
TRBJ2-1 | TRBV6-5 | TRBD2 | . | TGTGCCAGCAGGACTAGCGGAACCCCCTACAATGAGCAGTTCTTC | CASRTSGTPYNEQFF
TRBJ2-7 | TRBV21-1 | . | . | TGTGCCAGCAGCAAAGCAAGGCGGGACGGTATTATGAGCTACGAGCAGTACTTC | CASSKARRDGIMSYEQYF
TRBJ2-4 | TRBV4-2 | . | . | TGTGCCAGCAGCCAAGATTCGGGAGCGGCCAAAAACATTCAGTACTTC | CASSQDSGAAKNIQYF
TRBJ2-1 | TRBV7-2 | . | . | TGTGCCAGCAGCTTAGCGGTAGGGGCGGGAACCCGGACGGATGAGCAGTTCTTC | CASSLAVGAGTRTDEQFF
TRBJ1-1 | TRBV10-3 | TRBD1 | once | TGTGCCATCAATAGGGACAGCCTGAACACTGAAGCTTTCTTT | CAINRDSLNTEAFF
TRBJ2-7 | TRBV5-6 | . | once | TGTGCCAGCAGCTTATCATTCTACGAGCAGTACTTC | CASSLSFYEQYF
TRBJ1-4 | TRBV11-2 | TRBD1 | . | TGTGCCAGCAGCTCTCTGGGCTTGACAGGGGACGAAAAACTGTTTTTT | CASSSLGLTGDEKLFF
TRBJ2-5 | TRBV7-2 | TRBD2 | . | TGTGCCAGCAGCTTAGGGGTAGCGGGAGACACCGGGGAGACCCAGTACTTC | CASSLGVAGDTGETQYF
TRBJ2-1 | TRBV11-1 | TRBD2 | . | TGTGCCAGCAGCTTAGCTGTCTGGACTAGGAATCATGAGCAGTTCTTC | CASSLAVWTRNHEQFF
TRBJ1-5 | TRBV28 | . | . | TGTGCCACCATACAGGGCGGGCATAGCAATCAGCCCCAGCATTTT | CATIQGGHSNQPQHF
TRBJ1-4 | TRBV7-9 | TRBD1 | . | TGTGCCAGCAGCTTAACCGGGACAGATAATGAAAAACTGTTTTTT | CASSLTGTDNEKLFF
TRBJ2-1 | TRBV6-5 | TRBD2 | . | TGTGCCAGCAGTCCGTTAGCGGGAGGGTACAATGAGCAGTTCTTC | CASSPLAGGYNEQFF
TRBJ2-5 | TRBV7-9 | . | . | TGTGCCAGCAGCTTATCCCAGGTCCAAGAGACCCAGTACTTC | CASSLSQVQETQYF